One and the same sample provided the 14 T cell receptor beta chains below, sequenced in a study of blood T cell repertoires in COVID-19. Method: immunoSEQ multiplex PCR; TCRdb's copy keeps in-frame clones and lacks some. This table has about 300,000 clones, approximately 86% appearing once. The sequenced material came from peripheral blood. These receptors were obtained from a man aged 70 or older with acute or convalescent COVID-19.

This clone appeared a single time. V is TRBV7-9 and J is TRBJ2-7; tentative D call: TRBD1 (6 bases). The CDR3 is 14 amino acids. Trimming cost V 5 bases and J 9 bases, with 20 bases left between them. The germline V gene encodes CDR1 SEHNR and CDR2 FQNEAQ (reference sequence). The CDR3 reads CASSLPQGITVQYF. The CDR3 coding sequence is TGTGCCAGCAGCCTCCCCCAGGGGATAACGGTGCAGTACTTC.

The chain has TRBV18 and TRBJ1-5; 9 bases line up with TRBD1. V dropped 5 bases and J dropped 0; count of bases not matched to a gene: 11. This CDR3 region has 18 residues. The V gene's germline CDR1 is KGHSH and CDR2 LQKENI. DNA for the CDR3: TGTGCCAGCTCAATGAGGACAGGGGCGACCGATAGCAATCAGCCCCAGCATTTT. It is translated as CASSMRTGATDSNQPQHF.

This clone was observed a single time. The chain joins TRBV9 to TRBJ2-3; 8 positions agree with TRBD2. The CDR3 sequence is 18 residues long. V dropped 1 base and J dropped 1; count of bases not matched to a gene: 11. The V gene's germline CDR1 is SGDLS and CDR2 YYNGEE. The CDR3 DNA reads as TGTGCCAGCAGCGTATCTTACGGGAGGGCCCTCGGCACAGATACGCAGTATTTT. It translates to CASSVSYGRALGTDTQYF.

This clone was observed a single time. CDR3 sequence (DNA): TGTGCCAGCAGCTTAGCTCCCCTGACAGGGGAAAGAAACACCATATATTTT. It encodes CASSLAPLTGERNTIYF. The V and J genes are TRBV7-2 and TRBJ1-3, with TRBD1 matching over 8 bases. Trimming cost V 0 bases and J 5 bases; bases outside gene matches: 9. This CDR3 contains 17 residues. Germline CDR1 is SGHTA and CDR2 is FQGNSA.

The chain links TRBV7-9 to TRBJ1-6; a possible D gene is TRBD1 (6 bases). Germline V gene data show CDR1 as SEHNR and CDR2 as FQNEAQ (reference sequence). This CDR3 comprises 14 residues. Between the trimmed V and J ends, which lost 1 base and 6 bases, there was a span of 7 bases. Here the CDR3 DNA reads TGTGCCAGCAGCTTAGGGGACATTAATTCACCCCTCCACTTT. Amino acids: CASSLGDINSPLHF.

The V call is TRBV28, the J call TRBJ2-1, with D maybe TRBD2 (7 bases). Trimming cost V 2 bases and J 4 bases, with 21 bases left between them. CDR3 length: 18 amino acids. Germline V gene lookup returns CDR1 MDHEN and CDR2 SYDVKM. The CDR3 here is CASSLIRGGGTHYNEQFF. As DNA, the CDR3 is TGTGCCAGCAGTTTAATTAGAGGGGGAGGGACACATTACAATGAGCAGTTCTTC.

The rearrangement joins TRBV5-6 to TRBJ1-4, with unresolved D. Trimming removed 1 base at V and 4 bases at J, with 20 bases between. Germline-derived CDR1 and CDR2 are SGHDT and YYEEEE. The CDR3 runs 18 residues. The CDR3: CASSLYFGLHEYNEKLFF. CDR3 nucleotides: TGTGCCAGCAGCTTGTATTTCGGTCTCCACGAATATAATGAAAAACTGTTTTTT.

The chain recombines TRBV5-1 with TRBJ2-1; D may be TRBD2 (6 bases). The CDR3 runs 14 residues. The germline V and J ends were trimmed by 5 bases and 6 bases, with 15 bases remaining between them. In germline, CDR1 is SGHRS, CDR2 YFSETQ. This chain's CDR3 is CASREGEPFNEQFF. CDR3 DNA: TGCGCCAGCAGGGAGGGAGAGCCCTTCAATGAGCAGTTCTTC.

About this clone: Other DNA sequences in the same sample also yield this CDR3. The chain employs TRBV9 and TRBJ2-5, with D possibly matching TRBD2 (6 bases). Trimming pared 0 bases from V and 3 bases from J, leaving 12 bases between. There are 15 residues in the CDR3. The germline gives CDR1 SGDLS, CDR2 YYNGEE. The CDR3 protein is CASSVAPGGEETQYF. The CDR3 DNA is TGTGCCAGCAGCGTAGCTCCCGGGGGAGAAGAGACCCAGTACTTC.

The chain carries TRBV6-2 or TRBV6-3 and TRBJ1-1, with D unresolved. CDR1 and CDR2 from the germline V gene are MNHEY and SVGEGT. Deletions cut 6 bases from V and 2 bases from J, with 13 bases between. The CDR3 is 14 residues long. CDR3 coding DNA: TGTGCCAGCAGCTTCTCCTCACTTAACACTGAAGCTTTCTTT. This encodes CASSFSSLNTEAFF.

The V call is TRBV28, the J call TRBJ2-3, with 12 bases that match TRBD2. The V gene end was trimmed by 2 bases and the J gene end by 0 bases; junction bases not matched to a gene: 3. The CDR3 spans 17 residues. The germline V gene has CDR1 MDHEN and CDR2 SYDVKM. In DNA, the CDR3 is TGTGCCAGCAGTTTACGGACTAGCGGGACTAGCACAGATACGCAGTATTTT. As protein: CASSLRTSGTSTDTQYF.

The chain combines TRBV5-4 with TRBJ2-2, with 8 positions matching TRBD2. Trimming took 4 bases from V and 8 from J; bases not matched to a gene: 7. There are 14 residues in the CDR3. The germline gives CDR1 SGHNT, CDR2 YYREEE (reference sequence). CDR3 in DNA: TGTGCCAGCAGCGAGAGCGGGAGAGGGGGGGAGCTGTTTTTT. Translating gives CASSESGRGGELFF.

This sequence joins TRBV28 and TRBJ1-2; D is ambiguous. The germline gives CDR1 MDHEN, CDR2 SYDVKM. Trimming left V 4 bases short and J 4 bases short, with 7 bases between. CDR3 size: 12 residues. CDR3: CASSWRAYGYTF. CDR3 DNA: TGTGCCAGCAGTTGGAGGGCCTATGGCTACACCTTC.

This chain uses TRBV11-3 with TRBJ2-3; TRBD2 matches at 15 bases. The CDR3 runs to 17 residues. Germline V gives CDR1 SGHNT, CDR2 YENEEA. The trim removed 0 bases at V and 5 bases at J, leaving 3 bases unmatched. This CDR3 reads CASSLEGTSGGRDTQYF. The CDR3 DNA reads as TGTGCCAGCAGCTTAGAGGGGACTAGCGGGGGGAGAGATACGCAGTATTTT.